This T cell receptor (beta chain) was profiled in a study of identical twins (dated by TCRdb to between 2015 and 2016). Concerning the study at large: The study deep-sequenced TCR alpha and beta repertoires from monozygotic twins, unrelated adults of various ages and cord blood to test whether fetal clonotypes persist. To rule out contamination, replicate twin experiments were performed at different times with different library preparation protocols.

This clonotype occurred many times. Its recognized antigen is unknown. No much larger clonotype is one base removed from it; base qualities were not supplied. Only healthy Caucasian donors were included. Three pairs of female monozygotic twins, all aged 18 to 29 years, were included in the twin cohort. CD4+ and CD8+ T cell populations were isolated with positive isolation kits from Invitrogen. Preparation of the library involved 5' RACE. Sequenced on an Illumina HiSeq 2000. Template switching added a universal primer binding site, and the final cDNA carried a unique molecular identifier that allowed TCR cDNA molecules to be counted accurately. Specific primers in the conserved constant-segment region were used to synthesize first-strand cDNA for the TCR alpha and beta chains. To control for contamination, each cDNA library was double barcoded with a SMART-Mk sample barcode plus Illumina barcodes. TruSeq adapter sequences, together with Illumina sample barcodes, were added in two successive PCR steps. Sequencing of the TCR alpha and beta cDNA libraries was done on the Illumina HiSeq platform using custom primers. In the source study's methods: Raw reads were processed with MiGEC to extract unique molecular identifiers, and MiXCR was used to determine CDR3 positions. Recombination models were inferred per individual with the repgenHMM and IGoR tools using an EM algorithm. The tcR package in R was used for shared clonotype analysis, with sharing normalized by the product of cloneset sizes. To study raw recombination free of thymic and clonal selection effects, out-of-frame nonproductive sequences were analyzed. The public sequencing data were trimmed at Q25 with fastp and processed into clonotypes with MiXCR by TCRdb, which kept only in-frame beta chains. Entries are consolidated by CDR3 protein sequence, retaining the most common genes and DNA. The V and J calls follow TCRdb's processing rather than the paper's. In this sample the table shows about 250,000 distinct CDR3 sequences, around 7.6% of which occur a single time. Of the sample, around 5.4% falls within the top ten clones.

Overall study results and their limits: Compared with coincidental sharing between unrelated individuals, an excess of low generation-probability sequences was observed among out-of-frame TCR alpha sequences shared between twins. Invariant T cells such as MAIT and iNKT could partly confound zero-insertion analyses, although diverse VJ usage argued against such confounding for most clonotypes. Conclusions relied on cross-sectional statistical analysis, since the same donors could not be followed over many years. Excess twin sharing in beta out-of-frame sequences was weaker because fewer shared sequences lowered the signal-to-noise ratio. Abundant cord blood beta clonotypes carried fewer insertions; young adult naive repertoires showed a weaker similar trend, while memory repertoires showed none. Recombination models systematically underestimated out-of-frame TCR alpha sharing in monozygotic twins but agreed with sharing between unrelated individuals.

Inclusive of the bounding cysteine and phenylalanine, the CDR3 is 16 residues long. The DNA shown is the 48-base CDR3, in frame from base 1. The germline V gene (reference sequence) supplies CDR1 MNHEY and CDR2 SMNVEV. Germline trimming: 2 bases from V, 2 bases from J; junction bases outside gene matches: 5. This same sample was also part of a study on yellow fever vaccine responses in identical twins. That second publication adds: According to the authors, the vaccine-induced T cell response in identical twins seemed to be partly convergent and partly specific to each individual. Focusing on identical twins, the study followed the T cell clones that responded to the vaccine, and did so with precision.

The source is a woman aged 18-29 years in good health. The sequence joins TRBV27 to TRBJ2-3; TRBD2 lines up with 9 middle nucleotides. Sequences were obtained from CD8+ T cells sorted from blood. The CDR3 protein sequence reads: CASSLKRLADTDTQYF. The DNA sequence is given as TGTGCCAGCAGTTTAAAAAGACTAGCGGACACAGATACGCAGTATTTT.